This T cell receptor (beta chain) appears in the sequencing data of a study of blood T cells in healthy people across ages. Study findings and constraints: It was not possible, with unsorted PBMCs, to conclusively compare naive and antigen-experienced cells. Compared with aged donors, long-lived donors showed fewer expanded clones, suggesting selection.

Each sample yielded at least 5.5 micrograms of PBMC total RNA. The authors ran a second PCR of about 6 to 11 cycles using a sample-barcoded 5' primer and a J-beta primer mix. Each CDR3 protein gets one entry after TCRdb re-called the 5' RACE reads with MiXCR. This sample has fewer than 2,000,000 distinct CDR3 sequences; about 35% occur once, and the top ten carry around 11%. This clonotype was observed a handful of times. Its antigen is as yet unknown. The receptor comes from a woman in her twenties or thirties in good health. Sequenced sample: blood.

CDR3 sequence: CASRPGQGNQPQHF. For the CDR3, the DNA is TGTGCCAGCAGGCCGGGACAGGGCAATCAGCCCCAGCATTTT. The J gene is TRBJ1-5, the V gene TRBV27; 8 nucleotides line up with TRBD1. Trimming took 6 bases from V and 2 from J; bases not matched to a gene: 3. Germline V gene lookup returns CDR1 MNHEY and CDR2 SMNVEV (reference sequence). This CDR3 region has 14 residues.